The 4 T cell receptor beta chains listed next were all sequenced from one sample in a study of shared clonotypes between healthy human individuals. Sequenced by immunoSEQ multiplex PCR; TCRdb stores in-frame clones only, minus some. The table has more than 1,200,000 clones, approximately 98.5% seen once; the top ten hold about 0.34%. Material: naive CD4+ T cells sorted from blood. Indicated subset: CD45RA+ positively selected. Every receptor here comes from a man aged 25 to 40 in good health.

V and J are TRBV10-1 and TRBJ2-1; TRBD2 agrees at 10 bases. CDR1 WNHNN and CDR2 SYGVQD come from the germline V gene (reference sequence). This CDR3 contains 15 residues. Losses at the gene ends were 4 bases for V and 8 bases for J; bases not matched to a gene: 8. The DNA of the CDR3 is TGCGCCAGCAGTGGGGCTAGCGGGAGAGTGGATGAGCAGTTCTTC. Protein sequence: CASSGASGRVDEQFF.

The chain couples TRBV7-2 to TRBJ2-2; no clear D. CDR3 length: 17 amino acids. V was pared by 5 bases and J by 2 bases, with 18 bases between. Per the germline V gene, CDR1 is SGHTA and CDR2 is FQGNSA. CDR3 DNA: TGTGCCAGCAGCCCTTCGACTGCAAGCCTAAACACCGGGGAGCTGTTTTTT. It codes for CASSPSTASLNTGELFF. Full variable domain (remainder filled in from reference TRBV7-2 and TRBJ2-2): GAGVSQSPSNKVTEKGKDVELRCDPISGHTALYWYRQSLGQGLEFLIYFQGNSAPDKSGLPSDRFSAERTGGSVSTLTIQRTQQEDSAVYLCASSPSTASLNTGELFFGEGSRLTVL.

The chain uses TRBV9 and TRBJ2-3; D ambiguous. Per germline, CDR1 SGDLS and CDR2 YYNGEE. The V gene lost 2 bases and the J gene lost 1 base, with 14 bases spanning the gap. This CDR3 has 16 amino acids. The CDR3 DNA follows: TGTGCCAGCAGCGTTGGTTCGTCCTTTGGCACAGATACGCAGTATTTT. It is translated as CASSVGSSFGTDTQYF.

The gene calls are TRBV6-5 and TRBJ1-2, with TRBD1 as a possible D gene (6 bases). V was trimmed by 7 bases and J by 4 bases, leaving 13 bases between them. Germline CDR1 MNHEY, CDR2 SVGAGI. The CDR3 extends over 13 amino acids. CDR3 nucleotides: TGTGCCAGCACCCAGGGACAAGTCTATGGCTACACCTTC. Translation: CASTQGQVYGYTF.